These 19 T cell receptor beta chains originate from one sample sequenced in a study of cytomegalovirus exposure and HLA in healthy donors. Generated by immunoSEQ multiplex PCR, the TCRdb table keeps only in-frame clones and is missing some. The sample contains 110,000 or so clones, around 85% of which appear only once. Specimen: PBMCs. The receptors were gathered from a young woman in good health and CMV-seronegative.

The chain recombines TRBV10-1 with TRBJ2-3; D is unresolved. The CDR3 is 14 amino acids. Trimming took 0 bases from V and 2 from J, leaving 6 bases between them. Germline loops: CDR1 WNHNN, CDR2 SYGVQD (reference sequence). Here the CDR3 reads CASSESAPTDTQYF. The CDR3 DNA reads TGCGCCAGCAGTGAGTCTGCGCCCACAGATACGCAGTATTTT.

The V call is TRBV18, the J call TRBJ2-2; 8 bases are a match to TRBD2. V lost 3 bases to trimming and J lost 0 bases; unmatched junction nucleotides: 12. Germline loops: CDR1 KGHSH, CDR2 LQKENI. This CDR3 is built from 19 residues. CDR3 sequence: CASSPTAYSLAANTGELFF. CDR3 bases: TGTGCCAGCTCACCGACCGCGTACTCACTAGCGGCGAACACCGGGGAGCTGTTTTTT.

The chain combines TRBV7-8 with TRBJ2-5, with TRBD1 identical over 9 bases. Germline-derived CDR1 and CDR2 are SGHVS and FQNEAQ. The V segment lost 6 bases and the J segment 5 bases; nucleotides outside the gene matches: 10. There are 15 residues in the CDR3. Written as DNA, the CDR3 is TGTGCCAGCAGATCCGCACAGGGGGCAGGGGAGACCCAGTACTTC. Protein sequence: CASRSAQGAGETQYF.

The chain employs TRBV5-1 and TRBJ2-6, with D maybe TRBD1 (6 bases). The CDR3 extends over 17 amino acids. CDR1 is SGHRS and CDR2 is YFSETQ in the germline V gene. Trimming cost V 3 bases and J 0 bases, with 13 bases left between them. The CDR3 nucleotides read TGCGCCAGCAGCTGGGGGCACGGTAGCTCTGGGGCCAACGTCCTGACTTTC. This sequence encodes CASSWGHGSSGANVLTF.

V gene TRBV5-1 combines with J gene TRBJ2-2, with 12 bases lining up with TRBD2. This CDR3 spans 19 amino acids. Germline lookup yields CDR1 SGHRS and CDR2 YFSETQ. J gave up 0 bases and V 4 bases, and 10 bases lay outside the gene matches. The CDR3 spells CASSDSTGLAGTNTGELFF. The CDR3 DNA reads as TGCGCCAGCAGCGATAGTACAGGACTAGCGGGGACGAACACCGGGGAGCTGTTTTTT.

The genes are TRBV2 and TRBJ2-5, with a tentative D call TRBD1 (6 bases). The length of the CDR3 is 15 residues. Germline values: CDR1 SNHLY, CDR2 FYNNEI. V was shortened by 4 bases and J by 5 bases, with 17 bases between the two germline ends. In DNA form, the CDR3 reads TGTGCCAGCAGTGGGGGGCAGGGGCCGAGGGAGACCCAGTACTTC. Its protein is CASSGGQGPRETQYF.

This clone was detected only once. This chain joins TRBV4-1 and TRBJ2-5; the D gene is possibly TRBD2 (6 bases). Trimming shortened V by 8 bases and J by 1 base, and 11 bases separated the two germline ends. This CDR3 has 13 residues. Germline V lookup: CDR1 MGHRA, CDR2 YSYEKL. The CDR3 region is CASGWGVQETQYF. CDR3 sequence (DNA): TGCGCCAGCGGCTGGGGGGTCCAAGAGACCCAGTACTTC.

The sample holds many counts of this clone. The CDR3 here is CASSQANGGTGELFF. CDR3 in DNA: TGTGCCAGCAGCCAAGCCAACGGGGGGACCGGGGAGCTGTTTTTT. The chain has TRBV4-2 and TRBJ2-2; 7 nucleotides align to TRBD2. CDR1 LGHNA and CDR2 YNFKEQ come from the germline V gene. CDR3 length equals 15 residues. V was pared by 1 base and J by 5 bases, with 4 bases of the junction left unmatched.

CDR3 sequence reads: CASSQDGGASGANVLTF. The CDR3 DNA is TGTGCCAGCAGCCAAGATGGGGGGGCGTCTGGGGCCAACGTCCTGACTTTC. The V gene is TRBV4-2, the J gene TRBJ2-6; D is perhaps TRBD2 (7 bases). The germline CDR1 and CDR2 sequences are LGHNA and YNFKEQ. The germline V and J ends were trimmed by 0 bases and 1 base, with 10 bases remaining between them. The CDR3 is 17 amino acids.

The V call is TRBV4-1, the J call TRBJ2-2; 8 bases match TRBD1. Per the germline V gene, CDR1 is MGHRA and CDR2 is YSYEKL. The CDR3 totals 16 residues. The V gene end was trimmed by 3 bases and the J gene end by 7 bases; junction bases not matched to a gene: 10. CDR3 bases: TGCGCCAGCAGCCACTCAGGGGGCGGATTGCGCGGGGAGCTGTTTTTT. Encoded protein: CASSHSGGGLRGELFF.

This clone was counted between two and nine times. The chain combines TRBV30 with TRBJ2-2; the match to TRBD2 covers 8 bases. The CDR3 is made up of 15 amino acids. The V segment lost 1 base and the J segment 4 bases; nucleotides outside the gene matches: 5. Looked up from germline, CDR1 is GTSNPN and CDR2 is SVGIG (reference sequence). The CDR3 coding sequence is TGTGCCTGGAGTGCCAGCGGGGGACCCACCGGGGAGCTGTTTTTT. Protein product: CAWSASGGPTGELFF.

The rearrangement uses TRBV28 and TRBJ2-3; TRBD2 aligns across 7 bases. The V gene end was trimmed by 3 bases and the J gene end by 2 bases; junction bases not matched to a gene: 2. CDR1 is MDHEN, CDR2 SYDVKM, per germline. This CDR3 comprises 14 residues. The CDR3 reads CASSFRLATDTQYF. In DNA, the CDR3 is TGTGCCAGCAGTTTTAGACTAGCCACAGATACGCAGTATTTT.

The rearrangement links TRBV2 to TRBJ2-3; D ambiguous. Trimming left V 1 base short and J 5 bases short, with 7 bases between. Looked up from germline, CDR1 is SNHLY and CDR2 is FYNNEI. This CDR3 comprises 13 residues. CDR3 region: CASSEGSGDTQYF. The DNA for the CDR3 is TGTGCCAGCAGTGAAGGGAGTGGAGATACGCAGTATTTT.

The V and J genes are TRBV19 and TRBJ1-2; D may be TRBD1 (6 bases). Trimming took off 4 bases at V and 4 bases at J, with 13 bases between the two ends. Germline values: CDR1 LNHDA, CDR2 SQIVND (reference sequence). The length of the CDR3 is 14 residues. The CDR3 loop is CASSTTGTLYGYTF. The CDR3 nucleotides are TGTGCCAGTAGTACGACAGGAACCCTCTATGGCTACACCTTC.

This clone has more than one count but fewer than ten. The chain combines TRBV10-1 with TRBJ1-2; D is undetermined. The CDR3 has 11 amino acids. Trimming took off 6 bases at V and 8 bases at J, with 10 bases between the two ends. Germline CDR1 reads WNHNN; CDR2 reads SYGVQD (reference sequence). CDR3 DNA: TGCGCCAGCAGGAGCACGGAGGGCTACACCTTC. It yields the protein CASRSTEGYTF.

V and J are TRBV6-6 and TRBJ1-1; 12 bases are a match to TRBD1. The CDR3 consists of 16 residues. In germline, CDR1 is MNHNY, CDR2 SVGAGI (reference sequence). The trim removed 8 bases at V and 6 bases at J, leaving 13 bases unmatched. CDR3 DNA: TGTGCCAGCCGAGATCCCGGGACAGGGGGCCTCGCTGAAGCTTTCTTT. This translates into CASRDPGTGGLAEAFF.

This clone was detected only a few times. The chain recombines TRBV28 with TRBJ1-2; 8 bases agree with TRBD1. The CDR3 runs 13 residues. Germline CDR1 MDHEN, CDR2 SYDVKM. V was pared by 5 bases and J by 4 bases, with 3 bases of the junction left unmatched. CDR3 residues: CASSGGQGYGYTF. The CDR3, as DNA: TGTGCCAGCAGTGGTGGACAGGGCTATGGCTACACCTTC.

The chain is built from TRBV7-6 and TRBJ1-1; 7 positions agree with TRBD1. The junction had 11 bases not matched to a gene; V was cut back by 2 bases and J by 5 bases. The CDR3 extends over 16 amino acids. Germline V lookup: CDR1 SGHVS, CDR2 FNYEAQ. This chain's CDR3 is CASSLFWAGGKTEAFF. The CDR3 DNA follows: TGTGCCAGCAGCTTATTTTGGGCAGGGGGTAAGACTGAAGCTTTCTTT. The full variable domain, in which reference TRBV7-6 and TRBJ1-1 provide the parts outside the CDR3, is GAGVSQSPRYKVTKRGQDVALRCDPISGHVSLYWYRQALGQGPEFLTYFNYEAQQDKSGLPNDRFSAERPEGSISTLTIQRTEQRDSAMYRCASSLFWAGGKTEAFFGQGTRLTVV.

The J gene is TRBJ2-7, the V gene TRBV19; 7 nucleotides match TRBD1. CDR3 length equals 12 residues. With 8 bases clipped from V and 6 bases from J, the junction kept 7 bases outside the gene matches. The germline V gene encodes CDR1 LNHDA and CDR2 SQIVND (reference sequence). CDR3 protein: CASAGQVSEQYF. The CDR3 DNA follows: TGTGCCAGTGCCGGACAGGTCAGCGAGCAGTACTTC.